This T cell receptor beta chain was sequenced in a study of radiotherapy plus CTLA-4 blockade in lung cancer. CTLA-4 blockade using ipilimumab, together with focal radiation, was received by patients with chemo-refractory metastatic non-small-cell lung cancer. This clone was detected a few times. Its antigen is undetermined. This CDR3 contains 13 residues. Germline loops: CDR1 KGHSH, CDR2 LQKENI. V gave up 6 bases and J gave up 7 bases, with 16 bases separating them. Libraries were prepared by immunoSEQ multiplex PCR; TCRdb keeps only in-frame clonotypes and omits some of them. This table has 90,000 to 95,000 clones, 83% appearing once. Study-wide results and limits: Following radiotherapy plus ipilimumab, tumor-derived TCR clones expanded in the blood.

The source was peripheral blood, collected from a patient treated with radiotherapy plus ipilimumab. This TCR was recovered from a human donor with non-small cell lung cancer who had stable disease on radiotherapy plus ipilimumab. The chain couples TRBV18 to TRBJ2-7; D possibly matches TRBD1 or TRBD2 (5 bases each). The CDR3 DNA follows: TGTGCCAGCTCTCGCAGGGTGGAGGAAGAGCAGTACTTC. This sequence encodes CASSRRVEEEQYF.